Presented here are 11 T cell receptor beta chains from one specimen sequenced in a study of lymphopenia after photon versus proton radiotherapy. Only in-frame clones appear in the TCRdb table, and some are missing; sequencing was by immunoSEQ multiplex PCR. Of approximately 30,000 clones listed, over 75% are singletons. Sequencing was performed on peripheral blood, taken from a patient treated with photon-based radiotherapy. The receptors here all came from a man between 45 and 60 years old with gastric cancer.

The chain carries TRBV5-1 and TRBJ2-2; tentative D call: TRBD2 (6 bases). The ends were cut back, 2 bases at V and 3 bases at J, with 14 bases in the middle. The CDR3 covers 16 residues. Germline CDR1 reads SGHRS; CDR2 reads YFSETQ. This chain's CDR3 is CASSLYSGLYTGELFF. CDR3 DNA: TGCGCCAGCAGCTTATATTCGGGACTGTACACCGGGGAGCTGTTTTTT.

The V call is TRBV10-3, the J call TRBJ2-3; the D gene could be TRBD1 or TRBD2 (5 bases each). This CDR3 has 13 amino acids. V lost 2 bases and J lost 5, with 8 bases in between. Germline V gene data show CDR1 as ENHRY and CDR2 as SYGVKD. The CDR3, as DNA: TGTGCCATCAGTGAGCCGGGACGAGATACGCAGTATTTT. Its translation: CAISEPGRDTQYF.

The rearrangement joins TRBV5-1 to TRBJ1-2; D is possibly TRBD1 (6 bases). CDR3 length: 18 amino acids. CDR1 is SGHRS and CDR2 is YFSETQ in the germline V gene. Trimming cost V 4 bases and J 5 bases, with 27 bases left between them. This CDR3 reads CASSLDRGGATNDYGYTF. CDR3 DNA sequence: TGCGCCAGCAGCCTGGATAGGGGGGGCGCGACGAATGATTATGGCTACACCTTC.

CDR3 sequence: CASSPKETQYF. The CDR3 DNA reads as TGTGCCAGCTCACCAAAGGAGACCCAGTACTTC. The V gene is TRBV18, the J gene TRBJ2-5, with D hard to call. The CDR3 spans 11 residues. V lost 2 bases and J 5 bases, leaving 3 bases between the germline ends. Germline CDR1 and CDR2: KGHSH and LQKENI.

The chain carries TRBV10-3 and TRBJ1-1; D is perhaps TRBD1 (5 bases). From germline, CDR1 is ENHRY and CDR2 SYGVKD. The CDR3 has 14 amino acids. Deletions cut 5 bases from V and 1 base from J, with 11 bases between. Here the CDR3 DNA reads TGTGCCATCAGTTCGGGACCATCGAACACTGAAGCTTTCTTT. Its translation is CAISSGPSNTEAFF.

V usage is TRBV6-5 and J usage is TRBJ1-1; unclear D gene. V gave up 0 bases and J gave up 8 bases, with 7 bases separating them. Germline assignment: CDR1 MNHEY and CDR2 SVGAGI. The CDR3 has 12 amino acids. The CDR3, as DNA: TGTGCCAGCAGTTACTCGGGCAGAGAAGCTTTCTTT. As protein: CASSYSGREAFF.

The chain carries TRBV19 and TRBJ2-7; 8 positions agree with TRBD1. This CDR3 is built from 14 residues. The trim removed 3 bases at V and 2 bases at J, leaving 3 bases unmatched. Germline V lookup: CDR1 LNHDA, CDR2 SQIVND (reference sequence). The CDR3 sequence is CASSMEQGAYEQYF. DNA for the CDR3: TGTGCCAGTAGTATGGAACAGGGGGCCTACGAGCAGTACTTC.

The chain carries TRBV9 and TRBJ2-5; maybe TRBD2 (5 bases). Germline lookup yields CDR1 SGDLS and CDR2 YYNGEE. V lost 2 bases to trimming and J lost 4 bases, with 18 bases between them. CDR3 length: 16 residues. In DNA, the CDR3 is TGTGCCAGCAGCGTGGCCAGCCCGGGGTTGGGAGAGACCCAGTACTTC. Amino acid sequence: CASSVASPGLGETQYF.

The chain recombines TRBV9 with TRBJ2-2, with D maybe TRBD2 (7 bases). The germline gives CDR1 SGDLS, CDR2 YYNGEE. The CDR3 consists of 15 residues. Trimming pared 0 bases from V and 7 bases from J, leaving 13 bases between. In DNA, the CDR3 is TGTGCCAGCAGCGTAGCCGCAAGGGGGGGCGGGGAGCTGTTTTTT. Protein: CASSVAARGGGELFF. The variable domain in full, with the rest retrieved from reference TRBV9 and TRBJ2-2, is DSGVTQTPKHLITATGQRVTLRCSPRSGDLSVYWYQQSLDQGLQFLIQYYNGEERAKGNILERFSAQQFPDLHSELNLSSLELGDSALYFCASSVAARGGGELFFGEGSRLTVL.

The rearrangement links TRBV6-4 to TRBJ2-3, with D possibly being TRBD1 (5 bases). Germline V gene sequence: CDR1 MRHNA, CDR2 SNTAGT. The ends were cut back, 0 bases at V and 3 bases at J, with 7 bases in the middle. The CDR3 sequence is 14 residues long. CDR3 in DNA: TGTGCCAGCAGTGACTCAGGGGAAACAGATACGCAGTATTTT. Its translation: CASSDSGETDTQYF.

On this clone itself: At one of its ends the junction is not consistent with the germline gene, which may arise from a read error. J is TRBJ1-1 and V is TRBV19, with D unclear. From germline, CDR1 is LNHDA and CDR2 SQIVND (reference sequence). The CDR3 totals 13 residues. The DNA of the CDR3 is TGTGCCAGTAGTATAGTGAAGCGGACTGAAGCTTCCTTT. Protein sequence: CASSIVKRTEASF.